This is a list of T cell receptor beta chains from one sample in a study of cytomegalovirus exposure and HLA in healthy donors. Assay used: immunoSEQ multiplex PCR; TCRdb lists only in-frame clones, some missing. Found here are 150,000 to 200,000 clones, roughly 85% of them singletons; the top ten hold approximately 2.1%. Material: PBMCs. Receptors were obtained from a woman aged 45-59 years in good health and CMV-seronegative. Both conserved end residues are part of each CDR3. The D gene is left open where the match is weak. Clone size is not always given. Where it is, it says once, few, many or a class for expanded clones.

length: 14; D: NA; V: TRBV28; size: NA; J: TRBJ1-2; CDR3: CASSFAGLGYGYTF; DNA: TGTGCCAGCAGTTTTGCAGGGTTGGGCTATGGCTACACCTTC
length: 13; D: TRBD2; V: TRBV6-1; size: NA; J: TRBJ2-5; CDR3: CASSAGLAGTQYF; DNA: TGTGCCAGCAGTGCCGGACTAGCGGGGACCCAGTACTTC
length: 14; D: TRBD2; V: TRBV7-2; size: once; J: TRBJ2-1; CDR3: CASSSLAGAGEQFF; DNA: TGTGCCAGCAGCTCCCTAGCGGGAGCCGGGGAGCAGTTCTTC
length: 15; D: TRBD2; V: TRBV7-8; size: NA; J: TRBJ2-7; CDR3: CASTPRLAAQAEQYF; DNA: TGTGCCAGCACCCCTCGACTAGCGGCTCAGGCCGAGCAGTACTTC
length: 17; D: TRBD1; V: TRBV11-3; size: NA; J: TRBJ2-6; CDR3: CASSPRQGVGGANVLTF; DNA: TGTGCCAGCAGCCCCAGACAGGGGGTCGGTGGGGCCAACGTCCTGACTTTC
length: 14; D: NA; V: TRBV30; size: NA; J: TRBJ1-3; CDR3: CAWGTGTPGNTIYF; DNA: TGTGCCTGGGGAACCGGGACACCAGGAAACACCATATATTTT
length: 13; D: TRBD1; V: TRBV18; size: NA; J: TRBJ1-2; CDR3: CASSQGTVHGYTF; DNA: TGTGCCAGCTCACAAGGGACAGTCCATGGCTACACCTTC
length: 14; D: TRBD1; V: TRBV6-6; size: NA; J: TRBJ1-1; CDR3: CASSYGTGLTEAFF; DNA: TGTGCCAGCAGTTACGGGACAGGTCTCACTGAAGCTTTCTTT
length: 18; D: TRBD2; V: TRBV18; size: NA; J: TRBJ2-1; CDR3: CASFPGTSGIISYNEQFF; DNA: TGTGCCAGCTTCCCCGGGACTAGCGGGATTATATCCTACAATGAGCAGTTCTTC
length: 18; D: TRBD2; V: TRBV5-6; size: NA; J: TRBJ2-1; CDR3: CASSFWTSGRSPYNEQFF; DNA: TGTGCCAGCAGCTTCTGGACTAGCGGGAGATCCCCCTACAATGAGCAGTTCTTC
length: 16; D: NA; V: TRBV5-1; size: NA; J: TRBJ1-3; CDR3: CASSLGGLGSGNTIYF; DNA: TGCGCCAGCAGCTTGGGAGGTCTAGGCTCTGGAAACACCATATATTTT
length: 14; D: TRBD2; V: TRBV19; size: few; J: TRBJ2-5; CDR3: CASSAGTSGETQYF; DNA: TGTGCCAGTAGTGCCGGGACTAGTGGAGAGACCCAGTACTTC
length: 15; D: TRBD1; V: TRBV28; size: once; J: TRBJ2-2; CDR3: CASSQGQGAYGELFF; DNA: TGTGCCAGCAGCCAGGGGCAGGGGGCCTACGGGGAGCTGTTTTTT
length: 15; D: NA; V: TRBV13; size: NA; J: TRBJ1-4; CDR3: CASSLGDRSNEKLFF; DNA: TGTGCCAGCAGCTTAGGGGACAGATCGAATGAAAAACTGTTTTTT